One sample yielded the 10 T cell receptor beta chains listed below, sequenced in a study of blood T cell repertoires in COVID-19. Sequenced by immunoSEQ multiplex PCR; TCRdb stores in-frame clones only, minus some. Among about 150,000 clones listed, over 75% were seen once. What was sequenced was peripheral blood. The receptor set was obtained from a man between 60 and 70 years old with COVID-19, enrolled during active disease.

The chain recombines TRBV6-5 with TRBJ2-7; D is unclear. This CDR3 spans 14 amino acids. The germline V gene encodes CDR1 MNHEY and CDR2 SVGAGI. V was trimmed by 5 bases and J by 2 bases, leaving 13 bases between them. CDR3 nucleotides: TGTGCCAGCAGTACGGTACCAGGAACCTACGAGCAGTACTTC. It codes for CASSTVPGTYEQYF.

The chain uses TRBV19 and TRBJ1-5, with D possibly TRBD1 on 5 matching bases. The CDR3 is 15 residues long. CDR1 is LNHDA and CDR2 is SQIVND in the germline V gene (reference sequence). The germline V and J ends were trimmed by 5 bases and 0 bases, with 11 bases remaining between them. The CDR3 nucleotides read TGTGCCAGTAGTGGCAGGGTGAATAGCAATCAGCCCCAGCATTTT. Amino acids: CASSGRVNSNQPQHF.

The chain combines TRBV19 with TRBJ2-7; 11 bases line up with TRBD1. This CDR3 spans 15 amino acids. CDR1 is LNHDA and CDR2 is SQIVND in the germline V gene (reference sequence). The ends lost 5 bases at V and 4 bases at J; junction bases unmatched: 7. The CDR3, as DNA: TGTGCCAGTAGTCCAGGACAGGGGGCTAGGTACGAGCAGTACTTC. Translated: CASSPGQGARYEQYF.

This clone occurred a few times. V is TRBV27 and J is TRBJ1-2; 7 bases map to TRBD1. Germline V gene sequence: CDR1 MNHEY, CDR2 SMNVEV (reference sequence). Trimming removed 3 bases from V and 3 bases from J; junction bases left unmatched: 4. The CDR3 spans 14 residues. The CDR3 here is CASSFYDRDYGYTF. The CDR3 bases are TGTGCCAGCAGTTTTTACGACAGGGACTATGGCTACACCTTC.

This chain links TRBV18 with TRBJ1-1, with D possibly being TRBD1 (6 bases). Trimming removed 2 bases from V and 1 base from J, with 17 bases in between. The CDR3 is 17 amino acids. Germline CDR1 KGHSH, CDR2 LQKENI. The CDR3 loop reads CASSPKRIMTGNTEAFF. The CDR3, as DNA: TGTGCCAGCTCACCAAAAAGAATAATGACAGGGAACACTGAAGCTTTCTTT.

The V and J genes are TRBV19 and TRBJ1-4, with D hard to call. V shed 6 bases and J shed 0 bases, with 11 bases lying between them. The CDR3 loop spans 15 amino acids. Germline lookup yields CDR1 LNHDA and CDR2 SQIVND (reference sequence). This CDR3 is CASRSGYATNEKLFF. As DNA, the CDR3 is TGTGCCAGTAGGTCAGGCTATGCAACTAATGAAAAACTGTTTTTT.

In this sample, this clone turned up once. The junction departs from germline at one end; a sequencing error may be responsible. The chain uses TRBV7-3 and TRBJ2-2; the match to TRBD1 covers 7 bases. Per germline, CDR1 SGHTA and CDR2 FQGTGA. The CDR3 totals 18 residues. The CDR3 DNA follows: TGTGCCAGCAGCGTAACAACAGGGGCAGGGGGAAGTCCCGGGGAGCTGTTTTTT. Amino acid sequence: CASSVTTGAGGSPGELFF.

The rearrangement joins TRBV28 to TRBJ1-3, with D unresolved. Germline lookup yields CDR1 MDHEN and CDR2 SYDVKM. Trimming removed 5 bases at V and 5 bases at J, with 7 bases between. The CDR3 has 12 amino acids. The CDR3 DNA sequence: TGTGCCAGCAGTGAGAGAAGAAACACCATATATTTT. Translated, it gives CASSERRNTIYF.

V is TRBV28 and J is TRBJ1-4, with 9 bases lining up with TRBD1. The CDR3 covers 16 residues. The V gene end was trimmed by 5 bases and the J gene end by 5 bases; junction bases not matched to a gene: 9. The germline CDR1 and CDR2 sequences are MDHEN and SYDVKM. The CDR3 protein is CASSTGGEWGNEKLFF. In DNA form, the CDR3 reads TGTGCCAGCAGTACAGGGGGCGAATGGGGGAATGAAAAACTGTTTTTT. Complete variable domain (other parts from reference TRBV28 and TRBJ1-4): DVKVTQSSRYLVKRTGEKVFLECVQDMDHENMFWYRQDPGLGLRLIYFSYDVKMKEKGDIPEGYSVSREKKERFSLILESASTNQTSMYLCASSTGGEWGNEKLFFGSGTQLSVL.

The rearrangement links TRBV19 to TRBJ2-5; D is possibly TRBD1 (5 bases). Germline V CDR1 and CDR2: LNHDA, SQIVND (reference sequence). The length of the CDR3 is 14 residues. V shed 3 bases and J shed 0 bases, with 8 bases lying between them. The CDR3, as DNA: TGTGCCAGTAGTATTAGGGGAAACCAAGAGACCCAGTACTTC. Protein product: CASSIRGNQETQYF. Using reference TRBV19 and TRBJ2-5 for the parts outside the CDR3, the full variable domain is DGGITQSPKYLFRKEGQNVTLSCEQNLNHDAMYWYRQDPGQGLRLIYYSQIVNDFQKGDIAEGYSVSREKKESFPLTVTSAQKNPTAFYLCASSIRGNQETQYFGPGTRLLVL.